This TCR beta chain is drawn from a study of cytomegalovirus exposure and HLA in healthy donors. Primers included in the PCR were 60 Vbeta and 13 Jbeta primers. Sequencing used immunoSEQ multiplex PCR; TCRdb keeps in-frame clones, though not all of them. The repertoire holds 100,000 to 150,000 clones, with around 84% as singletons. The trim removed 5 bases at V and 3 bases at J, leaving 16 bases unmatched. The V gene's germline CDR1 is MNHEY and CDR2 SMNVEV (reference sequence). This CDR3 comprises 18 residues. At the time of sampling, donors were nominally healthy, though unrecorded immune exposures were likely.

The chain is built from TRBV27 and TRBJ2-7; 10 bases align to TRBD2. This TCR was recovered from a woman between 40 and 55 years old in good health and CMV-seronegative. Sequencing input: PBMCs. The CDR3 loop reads CASSLVTSGNPLGYEQYF. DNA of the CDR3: TGTGCCAGCAGTCTCGTCACTAGCGGGAATCCCTTGGGCTACGAGCAGTACTTC.